The 32 T cell receptor beta chains below all came from one sample that was sequenced in a study of technical replicates of blood from a few donors. Repertoires were generated with immunoSEQ multiplex PCR, while TCRdb's copy carries only in-frame clones and drops some. The sample includes under 85,000 clones, approximately 92% seen only once; the top ten take 0.41%. The specimen sequenced was T cells isolated from PBMCs. The receptor set was obtained from a human donor in good health.

The J gene is TRBJ1-1, the V gene TRBV12-5; 7 nucleotides align to TRBD1. Germline loops: CDR1 LGHNT, CDR2 FRNRAP. The V gene end was trimmed by 5 bases and the J gene end by 10 bases; junction bases not matched to a gene: 10. The CDR3 runs 13 residues. For the CDR3, the DNA is TGTGCTAGTGGTCCCTCCGGCCCAGGGGGAGCTTTCTTT. It specifies CASGPSGPGGAFF.

The genes are TRBV9 and TRBJ2-1; weak D call: TRBD2 (5 bases). V was pared by 0 bases and J by 7 bases, with 14 bases between. The CDR3 length is 15 residues. Germline lookup yields CDR1 SGDLS and CDR2 YYNGEE. CDR3 residues: CASSVEVGVGNEQFF. The CDR3 nucleotides are TGTGCCAGCAGCGTAGAGGTGGGAGTGGGTAATGAGCAGTTCTTC.

This CDR3 is CASSTLTETNTEAFF. The CDR3 nucleotides are TGTGCCAGCAGTACCCTGACGGAGACTAACACTGAAGCTTTCTTT. The V gene is TRBV6-5, the J gene TRBJ1-1; D remains unclear. Germline values: CDR1 MNHEY, CDR2 SVGAGI. V was pared by 5 bases and J by 2 bases, with 15 bases between. The CDR3 loop spans 15 amino acids.

V gene TRBV7-2 combines with J gene TRBJ2-2; 9 bases map to TRBD2. This CDR3 has 18 amino acids. Germline V gene lookup returns CDR1 SGHTA and CDR2 FQGNSA. V shed 2 bases and J 8 bases; nucleotides not matched to a gene: 15. The chain's CDR3 is CASSLSLPAGGYKGELFF. The CDR3 DNA sequence: TGTGCCAGCAGCTTATCATTGCCAGCGGGAGGATACAAAGGGGAGCTGTTTTTT.

The chain carries TRBV5-6 and TRBJ1-5, with D unclear. Trimming stripped 0 bases from V and 0 bases from J, with 7 bases between. CDR3 size: 15 residues. The V gene's germline CDR1 is SGHDT and CDR2 YYEEEE. Here the CDR3 reads CASSLGRSSNQPQHF. The CDR3, as DNA: TGTGCCAGCAGCTTGGGAAGGAGTAGCAATCAGCCCCAGCATTTT.

This clone was counted only a few times. The V call is TRBV28, the J call TRBJ2-7; weak D call: TRBD2 (6 bases). CDR3 length equals 15 residues. V dropped 1 base and J dropped 5 bases, with 15 bases sitting between them. Germline assignment: CDR1 MDHEN and CDR2 SYDVKM. This CDR3 reads CASSLSWQGGHEQYF. CDR3 DNA sequence: TGTGCCAGCAGTTTATCTTGGCAGGGAGGACACGAGCAGTACTTC.

This chain's CDR3 is CASSLAGGNSYEQYF. In DNA form, the CDR3 reads TGTGCCAGCAGCCTAGCGGGGGGGAACTCCTACGAGCAGTACTTC. This chain uses TRBV6-1 with TRBJ2-7, with 12 positions matching TRBD2. Per germline, CDR1 MNHNS and CDR2 SASEGT. The length of the CDR3 is 15 residues. Unmatched junction bases numbered 3, after V lost 6 bases and J lost 0 bases.

The rearrangement links TRBV6-5 to TRBJ2-3, with a possible D match to TRBD1 (5 bases). V lost 4 bases, J lost 2 bases, and 13 bases lay in between. Germline assignment: CDR1 MNHEY and CDR2 SVGAGI. The CDR3 loop spans 15 amino acids. Here the CDR3 DNA reads TGTGCCAGCAGTTTATCTACAGGCCTCACAGATACGCAGTATTTT. Its translation: CASSLSTGLTDTQYF.

This clone was counted once. The rearrangement uses TRBV7-2 and TRBJ2-7; no clear D. V gave up 2 bases and J gave up 3 bases, with 14 bases separating them. The germline CDR1 and CDR2 sequences are SGHTA and FQGNSA. This CDR3 contains 15 residues. The DNA of the CDR3 is TGTGCCAGCAGCTTAATCTCTGGCGGATACTACGAGCAGTACTTC. Translating it yields CASSLISGGYYEQYF.

This clone was recorded only once. The chain joins TRBV6-5 to TRBJ2-1; tentative D call: TRBD1 (6 bases). The CDR3 covers 15 residues. V was cut by 7 bases and J by 2 bases, with 15 bases left in between. The germline CDR1 and CDR2 sequences are MNHEY and SVGAGI. The CDR3 loop reads CASTLQGRTYNEQFF. Here the CDR3 DNA reads TGTGCCAGCACTCTACAGGGTCGCACCTACAATGAGCAGTTCTTC.

The chain combines TRBV28 with TRBJ1-1, with TRBD1 identical over 8 bases. V was clipped by 1 base and J by 7 bases; unmatched bases: 8. Germline V gene lookup returns CDR1 MDHEN and CDR2 SYDVKM. The CDR3 length is 15 residues. CDR3 sequence (DNA): TGTGCCAGCAGTTTATATCAGGGGGCTAAGGATGAAGCTTTCTTT. It encodes CASSLYQGAKDEAFF.

Only a few counts were recorded for this clone. The chain recombines TRBV7-9 with TRBJ2-4, with 10 bases matching TRBD1. The germline gives CDR1 SEHNR, CDR2 FQNEAQ (reference sequence). The trim removed 6 bases at V and 8 bases at J, leaving 4 bases unmatched. This CDR3 region has 13 residues. Written as DNA, the CDR3 is TGTGCCAGCAGTCGGACAGGGGGGGACATTCAGTACTTC. This encodes CASSRTGGDIQYF. The full variable domain, rest sourced from reference TRBV7-9 and TRBJ2-4, is DTGVSQNPRHKITKRGQNVTFRCDPISEHNRLYWYRQTLGQGPEFLTYFQNEAQLEKSRLLSDRFSAERPKGSFSTLEIQRTEQGDSAMYLCASSRTGGDIQYFGAGTRLSVL.

V is TRBV9 and J is TRBJ2-2; 10 bases are shared with TRBD2. The CDR3 contains 15 residues. V was pared by 5 bases and J by 2 bases, with 3 bases of the junction left unmatched. Germline values: CDR1 SGDLS, CDR2 YYNGEE. The CDR3 sequence is CASSWTSGNTGELFF. The CDR3, as DNA: TGTGCCAGCAGTTGGACTAGCGGCAACACCGGGGAGCTGTTTTTT.

The gene calls are TRBV5-6 and TRBJ2-3; D might be TRBD1 (6 bases). The ends were cut back, 0 bases at V and 8 bases at J, with 19 bases in the middle. Germline assignment: CDR1 SGHDT and CDR2 YYEEEE. This CDR3 region has 16 residues. DNA for the CDR3: TGTGCCAGCAGCTTGGCCTTTATAGGGGGATCAGGTACGCAGTATTTT. Its protein is CASSLAFIGGSGTQYF.

The chain combines TRBV6-5 with TRBJ1-2; D remains unclear. The CDR3 is made up of 15 amino acids. Germline CDR1 reads MNHEY; CDR2 reads SVGAGI. Trimming removed 0 bases from V and 6 bases from J, with 14 bases in between. This chain's CDR3 is CASSYSLNTPHGYTF. The CDR3 DNA follows: TGTGCCAGCAGTTACTCCTTGAACACGCCGCATGGCTACACCTTC.

This clone appeared a single time. The chain combines TRBV2 with TRBJ1-5; D is uncertain. This CDR3 comprises 15 residues. Looked up from germline, CDR1 is SNHLY and CDR2 is FYNNEI. The V and J ends lost 2 bases and 2 bases respectively, with 10 bases between them. The CDR3 reads CASSEYAGGNQPQHF. The CDR3 DNA sequence: TGTGCCAGCAGTGAATATGCAGGTGGCAATCAGCCCCAGCATTTT.

J is TRBJ1-5 and V is TRBV19; TRBD1 is a possible D gene (5 bases). Trimming shortened V by 3 bases and J by 5 bases, and 11 bases separated the two germline ends. Germline loops: CDR1 LNHDA, CDR2 SQIVND (reference sequence). The CDR3 has 14 amino acids. In nucleotides, the CDR3 is TGTGCCAGTAGTATGCAGGGAACCGATCAGCCCCAGCATTTT. This translates into CASSMQGTDQPQHF.

This rearrangement joins TRBV7-9 to TRBJ2-5; 14 positions agree with TRBD2. Germline V gene sequence: CDR1 SEHNR, CDR2 FQNEAQ (reference sequence). V dropped 7 bases and J dropped 4; count of bases not matched to a gene: 17. CDR3 size: 19 residues. Written as DNA, the CDR3 is TGTGCCAGCACCGAATACCTGGGGACTAGCGGGAGAGTGATAGAGACCCAGTACTTC. Its translation is CASTEYLGTSGRVIETQYF. The variable domain in full, completed from reference TRBV7-9 and TRBJ2-5, reads DTGVSQNPRHKITKRGQNVTFRCDPISEHNRLYWYRQTLGQGPEFLTYFQNEAQLEKSRLLSDRFSAERPKGSFSTLEIQRTEQGDSAMYLCASTEYLGTSGRVIETQYFGPGTRLLVL.

This chain links TRBV6-5 with TRBJ1-5; no reliable D call. The CDR3 is made up of 15 amino acids. Trimming pared 0 bases from V and 8 bases from J, leaving 14 bases between. Germline CDR1 reads MNHEY; CDR2 reads SVGAGI. CDR3 nucleotides: TGTGCCAGCAGTTACTCGAGAGGTTCTGTTGAGCCCCAGCATTTT. Amino acid sequence: CASSYSRGSVEPQHF.

The chain uses TRBV7-8 and TRBJ1-1, with D perhaps matching TRBD1 (5 bases). From germline, CDR1 is SGHVS and CDR2 FQNEAQ. Trimming cost V 2 bases and J 0 bases, with 13 bases left between them. The CDR3 length is 16 residues. The CDR3: CASSLMTATMNTEAFF. The CDR3 region has the DNA TGTGCCAGCAGCTTAATGACAGCTACTATGAACACTGAAGCTTTCTTT. Full variable domain (outside the CDR3, taken from reference TRBV7-8 and TRBJ1-1): GAGVSQSPRYKVAKRGQDVALRCDPISGHVSLFWYQQALGQGPEFLTYFQNEAQLDKSGLPSDRFFAERPEGSVSTLKIQRTQQEDSAVYLCASSLMTATMNTEAFFGQGTRLTVV.

This clone appeared a few times. The chain carries TRBV5-1 and TRBJ2-7, with D perhaps TRBD1 (5 bases). The V end was cut by 2 bases, the J end by 6 bases, with 12 bases between. This CDR3 region has 13 residues. Germline V gene data show CDR1 as SGHRS and CDR2 as YFSETQ. The CDR3 region is CASSFQSGSEQYF. In DNA form, the CDR3 reads TGCGCCAGCAGCTTTCAATCAGGGTCCGAGCAGTACTTC.

The chain carries TRBV28 and TRBJ2-3; TRBD2 agrees at 16 bases. V shed 3 bases and J 6 bases; nucleotides not matched to a gene: 9. CDR1 and CDR2 from the germline V gene are MDHEN and SYDVKM. The CDR3 covers 18 residues. This CDR3 is CASSFASGLAGGGDTQYF. As DNA, the CDR3 is TGTGCCAGCAGTTTCGCCTCGGGACTAGCGGGAGGGGGGGATACGCAGTATTTT.

This chain uses TRBV5-1 with TRBJ1-1, with D unclear. Trimming took 0 bases from V and 2 from J, leaving 8 bases between them. This CDR3 spans 14 amino acids. The germline CDR1 and CDR2 sequences are SGHRS and YFSETQ. The CDR3 coding sequence is TGCGCCAGCAGCTTGGACAGATATAACACTGAAGCTTTCTTT. Protein product: CASSLDRYNTEAFF.

The chain combines TRBV11-2 with TRBJ1-1, with 10 bases identical to TRBD1. The CDR3 has 15 residues. The germline V gene encodes CDR1 SGHAT and CDR2 FQNNGV. V was pared by 5 bases and J by 5 bases, with 8 bases of the junction left unmatched. CDR3 nucleotides: TGTGCCAGCAGCACTTACGGGACAGGGGTGACTGAAGCTTTCTTT. This translates into CASSTYGTGVTEAFF.

The genes are TRBV19 and TRBJ2-3, with D perhaps matching TRBD1 (6 bases). Trimming stripped 5 bases from V and 2 bases from J, with 11 bases between. The CDR3 contains 14 residues. CDR1 LNHDA and CDR2 SQIVND come from the germline V gene (reference sequence). CDR3 sequence (DNA): TGTGCCAGTAGTTGGGACACCTCCACAGATACGCAGTATTTT. Translated, it gives CASSWDTSTDTQYF. The entire variable domain, with the rest obtained from reference TRBV19 and TRBJ2-3, is as follows: DGGITQSPKYLFRKEGQNVTLSCEQNLNHDAMYWYRQDPGQGLRLIYYSQIVNDFQKGDIAEGYSVSREKKESFPLTVTSAQKNPTAFYLCASSWDTSTDTQYFGPGTRLTVL.

The rearrangement links TRBV5-1 to TRBJ1-2; the D is unclear. Germline V gene data show CDR1 as SGHRS and CDR2 as YFSETQ. The CDR3 length is 14 residues. With 3 bases removed from V and 0 bases from J, the gap between germline ends came to 9 bases. The CDR3 bases are TGCGCCAGCAGCTCTACAGTAGCTAACTATGGCTACACCTTC. It yields the protein CASSSTVANYGYTF.

This chain uses TRBV5-1 with TRBJ2-7; a weak D match, TRBD2 (5 bases). V lost 4 bases and J 7 bases, leaving 15 bases between the germline ends. This CDR3 is 13 amino acids long. From germline, CDR1 is SGHRS and CDR2 YFSETQ. CDR3 sequence reads: CASSNRGNNEQYF. CDR3 coding DNA: TGCGCCAGCAGCAACCGAGGGAATAATGAGCAGTACTTC.

This clone was detected once. The chain is built from TRBV19 and TRBJ2-4; 8 bases line up with TRBD1. The germline V gene encodes CDR1 LNHDA and CDR2 SQIVND (reference sequence). This CDR3 has 17 residues. J gave up 4 bases and V 8 bases, and 16 bases lay outside the gene matches. CDR3: CASSRATGGGTKNIQYF. The CDR3 DNA follows: TGTGCCAGTTCGAGAGCCACAGGGGGAGGCACGAAAAACATTCAGTACTTC.

The CDR3 nucleotides read TGTGCCAGCTCACTGGGACAGCCCTACGAGCAGTACTTC. Amino acid sequence: CASSLGQPYEQYF. V usage is TRBV18 and J usage is TRBJ2-7; 7 bases agree with TRBD1. After removal of 4 bases from V and 2 bases from J, the junction contained 2 bases not matched to a gene. CDR3 length: 13 amino acids. Germline CDR1 and CDR2: KGHSH and LQKENI.

The rearrangement uses TRBV29-1 and TRBJ1-2, with a possible D match to TRBD1 (5 bases). Trimming took 3 bases from V and 7 from J, leaving 12 bases between them. Germline-derived CDR1 and CDR2 are SQVTM and ANQGSEA. CDR3 length: 12 residues. The CDR3 bases are TGCAGCGTTGAGGGTGCAGGGCCTGGCTACACCTTC. It codes for CSVEGAGPGYTF.

This chain connects TRBV28 to TRBJ1-1; perhaps TRBD1 as D (6 bases). Trimming stripped 4 bases from V and 4 bases from J, with 16 bases between. The CDR3 loop spans 15 amino acids. Germline V gene data show CDR1 as MDHEN and CDR2 as SYDVKM. CDR3: CASSSNTRGTTEAFF. The DNA of the CDR3 is TGTGCCAGCAGTTCCAACACCAGGGGTACCACTGAAGCTTTCTTT.

The chain recombines TRBV11-3 with TRBJ1-1; D uncertain. The CDR3 extends over 13 amino acids. V shed 1 base and J shed 2 bases, with 5 bases lying between them. From germline, CDR1 is SGHNT and CDR2 YENEEA. The CDR3 nucleotides are TGTGCCAGCAGCTTAGGGCATAACACTGAAGCTTTCTTT. Translation: CASSLGHNTEAFF.